This entry features one TCR beta chain sequence. Its cognate antigen has yet to be identified. The sample holds no much larger clone one base away, and base qualities are not on file. Genomic DNA was extracted with the QIAamp DNA Blood Mini Kit and sent for immunoSEQ repertoire analysis. A standard quantity of genomic DNA template was used for amplification of CDR3 regions by multiplex PCR. The PCR products underwent sequencing on an Illumina platform. Regarding the original processing steps: Alignment of sequences was done against a reference, and the V, D and J gene definitions came from IMGT. To get rid of PCR and sequencing errors, closely related sequences were merged using a nearest-neighbor clustering algorithm. V, D and J usage was examined in productive unique and total sequences using ImmunoSEQ Analyzer tools along with R version 3.6.1. The clones in this table, taken by TCRdb from immuneACCESS, are in-frame only. Not every clone is retained; where verified, under half of the shortfall comes from an unresolved V gene, and the cause of the rest is unknown. The DNA gave D and trimming, while V, J and clone size come from that table. This sample lists 3,000 to 4,000 clones; about 90% were detected once. The ten top clones hold about 3.9% of the sample.

CD3+CD4+ T cells were sorted from fresh PBMCs before TCR sequencing. The CDR3 runs 15 residues from the cysteine to the phenylalanine. The sequence is cut down to CDR3 DNA, 45 bases in frame from base 1. Trimming at the junction amounts to 4 bases on V and 0 bases on J, and the germline ends lie 12 bases apart. CDR1 LNHDA and CDR2 SQIVND are derived from the germline V gene (reference sequence). This record comes from a study of immunodeficiency (dated by TCRdb to between 2018 and 2020). Regarding the complete study: Repertoire analysis was done to look for VDJ recombination defects and oligoclonality.

Overall results and qualifications from the work: Based on top-100 and total clonotype frequencies, severe oligoclonality was found in patient CD8+ T cells but not in patient CD4+ T cells. Between patients and controls, productive entropy and V-J pairing of CD4+ T cells looked similar. In entropy comparisons, n=3 (open circles) was shown for patients versus healthy controls, and a thymic development effect was only suggested as possible.

The TCR originated in a human donor in good health. This chain is built from TRBV19 and TRBJ1-2, and TRBD1 may be the D gene, going by 6 matching bases. Sequencing used CD4+ T cells from blood. CDR3 region: CASSTTGIPNYGYTF. The bases read TGTGCCAGTAGTACAACAGGGATCCCTAACTATGGCTACACCTTC.